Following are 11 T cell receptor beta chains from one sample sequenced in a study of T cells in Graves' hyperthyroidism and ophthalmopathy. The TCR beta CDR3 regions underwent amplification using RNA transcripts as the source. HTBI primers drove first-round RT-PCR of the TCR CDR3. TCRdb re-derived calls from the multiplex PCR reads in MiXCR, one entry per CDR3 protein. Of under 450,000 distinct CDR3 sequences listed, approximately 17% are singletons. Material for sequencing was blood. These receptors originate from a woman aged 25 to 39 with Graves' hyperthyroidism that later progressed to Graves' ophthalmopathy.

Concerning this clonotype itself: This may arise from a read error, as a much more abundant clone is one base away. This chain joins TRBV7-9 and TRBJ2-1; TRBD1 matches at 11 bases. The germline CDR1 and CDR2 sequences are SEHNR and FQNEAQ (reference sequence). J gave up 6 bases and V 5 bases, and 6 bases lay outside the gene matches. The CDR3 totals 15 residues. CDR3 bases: TGTGCCAGCAGCCTCGGACAGGGGGCGACCAATGAGCAGTTCTTC. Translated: CASSLGQGATNEQFF.

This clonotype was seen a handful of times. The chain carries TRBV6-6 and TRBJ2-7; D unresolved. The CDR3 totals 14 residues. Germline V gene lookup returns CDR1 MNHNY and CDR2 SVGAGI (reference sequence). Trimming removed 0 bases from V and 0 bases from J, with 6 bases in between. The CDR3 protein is CASSYSASSYEQYF. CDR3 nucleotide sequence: TGTGCCAGCAGTTACTCTGCGAGCTCCTACGAGCAGTACTTC.

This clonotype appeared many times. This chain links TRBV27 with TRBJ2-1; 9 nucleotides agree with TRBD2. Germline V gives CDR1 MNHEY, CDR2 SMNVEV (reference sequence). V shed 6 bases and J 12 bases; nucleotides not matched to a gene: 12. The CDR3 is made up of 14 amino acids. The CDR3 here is CASSPTSGRYMQFF. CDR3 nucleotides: TGTGCCAGCAGCCCGACTAGCGGAAGATATATGCAGTTCTTC.

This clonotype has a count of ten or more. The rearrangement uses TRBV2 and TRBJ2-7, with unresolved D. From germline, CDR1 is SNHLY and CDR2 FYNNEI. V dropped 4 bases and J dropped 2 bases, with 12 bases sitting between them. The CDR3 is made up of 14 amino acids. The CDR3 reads CASSVGRIAYEQYF. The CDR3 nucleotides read TGTGCCAGCAGTGTAGGACGGATAGCCTACGAGCAGTACTTC.

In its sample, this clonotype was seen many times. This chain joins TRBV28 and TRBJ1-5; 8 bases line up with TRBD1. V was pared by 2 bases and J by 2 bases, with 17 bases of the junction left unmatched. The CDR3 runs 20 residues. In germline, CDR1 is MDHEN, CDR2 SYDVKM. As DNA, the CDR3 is TGTGCCAGCAGTTTACAAGTGGCGGAGACAGGGGAATTCGGCAATCAGCCCCAGCATTTT. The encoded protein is CASSLQVAETGEFGNQPQHF.

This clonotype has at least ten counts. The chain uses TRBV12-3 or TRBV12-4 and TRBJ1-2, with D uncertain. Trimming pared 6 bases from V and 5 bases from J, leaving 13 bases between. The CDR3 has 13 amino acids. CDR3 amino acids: CASSPAPGYGYTF. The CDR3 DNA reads TGTGCCAGCAGCCCCGCCCCGGGTTATGGCTACACCTTC.

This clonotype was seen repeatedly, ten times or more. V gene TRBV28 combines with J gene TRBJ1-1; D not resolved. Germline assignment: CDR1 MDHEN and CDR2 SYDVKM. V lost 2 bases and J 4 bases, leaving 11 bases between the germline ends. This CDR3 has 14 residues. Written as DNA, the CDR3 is TGTGCCAGCAGTTTAGACGGGCAACCCACTGAAGCTTTCTTT. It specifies CASSLDGQPTEAFF.

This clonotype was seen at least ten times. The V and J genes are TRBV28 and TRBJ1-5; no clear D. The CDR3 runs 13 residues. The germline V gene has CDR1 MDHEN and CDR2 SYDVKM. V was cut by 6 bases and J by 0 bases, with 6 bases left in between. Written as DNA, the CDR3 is TGTGCCAGCAGACCCTTTAGCAATCAGCCCCAGCATTTT. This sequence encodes CASRPFSNQPQHF.

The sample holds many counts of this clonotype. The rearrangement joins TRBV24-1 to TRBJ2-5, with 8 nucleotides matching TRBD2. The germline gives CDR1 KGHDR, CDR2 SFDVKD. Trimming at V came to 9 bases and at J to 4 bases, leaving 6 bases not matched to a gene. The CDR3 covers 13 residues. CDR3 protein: CATSGLGGETQYF. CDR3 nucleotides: TGTGCCACCTCGGGACTAGGCGGAGAGACCCAGTACTTC.

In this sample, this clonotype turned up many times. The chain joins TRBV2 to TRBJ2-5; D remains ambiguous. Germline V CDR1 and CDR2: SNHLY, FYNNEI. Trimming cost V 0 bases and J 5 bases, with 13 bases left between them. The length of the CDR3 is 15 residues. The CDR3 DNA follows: TGTGCCAGCAGTGAAGCGCAAGGGTTTGGTGAGACCCAGTACTTC. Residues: CASSEAQGFGETQYF.

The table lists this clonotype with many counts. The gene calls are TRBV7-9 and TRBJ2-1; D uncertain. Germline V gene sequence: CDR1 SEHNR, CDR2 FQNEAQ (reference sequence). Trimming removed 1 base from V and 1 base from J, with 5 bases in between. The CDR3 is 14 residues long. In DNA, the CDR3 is TGTGCCAGCAGCTTAGTCGGATCCTACAATGAGCAGTTCTTC. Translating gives CASSLVGSYNEQFF.